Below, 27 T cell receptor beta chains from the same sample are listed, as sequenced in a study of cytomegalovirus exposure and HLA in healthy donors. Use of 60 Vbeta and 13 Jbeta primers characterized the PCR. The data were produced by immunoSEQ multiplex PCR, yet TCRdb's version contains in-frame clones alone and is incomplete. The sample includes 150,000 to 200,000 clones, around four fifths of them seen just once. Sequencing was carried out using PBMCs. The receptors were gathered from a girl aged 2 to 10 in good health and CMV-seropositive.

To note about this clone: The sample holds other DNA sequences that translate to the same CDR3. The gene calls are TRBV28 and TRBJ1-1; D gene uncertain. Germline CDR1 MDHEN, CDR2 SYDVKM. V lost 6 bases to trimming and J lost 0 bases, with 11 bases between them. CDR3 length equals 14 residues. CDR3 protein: CASSLLNVNTEAFF. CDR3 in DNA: TGTGCCAGCAGCCTACTGAACGTGAACACTGAAGCTTTCTTT.

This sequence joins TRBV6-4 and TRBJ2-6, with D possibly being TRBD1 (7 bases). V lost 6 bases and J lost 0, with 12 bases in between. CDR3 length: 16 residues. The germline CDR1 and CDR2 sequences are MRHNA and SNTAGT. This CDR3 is CASSSGGSSGANVLTF. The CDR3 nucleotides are TGTGCCAGCAGCTCAGGGGGGAGCTCTGGGGCCAACGTCCTGACTTTC.

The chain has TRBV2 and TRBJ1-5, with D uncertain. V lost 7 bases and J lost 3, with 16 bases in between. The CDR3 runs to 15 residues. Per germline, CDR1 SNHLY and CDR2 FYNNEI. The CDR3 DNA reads TGTGCCAGCACCGAAGGTGGGCCCTCCAATCAGCCCCAGCATTTT. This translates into CASTEGGPSNQPQHF. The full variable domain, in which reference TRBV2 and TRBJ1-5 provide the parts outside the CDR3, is EPEVTQTPSHQVTQMGQEVILRCVPISNHLYFYWYRQILGQKVEFLVSFYNNEISEKSEIFDDQFSVERPDGSNFTLKIRSTKLEDSAMYFCASTEGGPSNQPQHFGDGTRLSIL.

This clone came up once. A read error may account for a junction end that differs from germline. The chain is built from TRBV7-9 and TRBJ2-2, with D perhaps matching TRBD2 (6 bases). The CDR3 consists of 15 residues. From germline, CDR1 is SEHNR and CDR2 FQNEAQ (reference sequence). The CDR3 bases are TGTTCCAGCAGCTCCGGCGGTGTAGCGGCAGGGGAGCTGTTTTTT. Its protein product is CSSSSGGVAAGELFF.

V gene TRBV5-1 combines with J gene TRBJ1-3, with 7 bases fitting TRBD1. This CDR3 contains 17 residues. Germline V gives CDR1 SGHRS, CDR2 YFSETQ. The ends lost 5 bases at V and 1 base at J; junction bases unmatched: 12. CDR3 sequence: CASRRAYRGRSGNTIYF. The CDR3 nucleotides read TGCGCCAGCAGGCGTGCTTACAGGGGCCGATCTGGAAACACCATATATTTT.

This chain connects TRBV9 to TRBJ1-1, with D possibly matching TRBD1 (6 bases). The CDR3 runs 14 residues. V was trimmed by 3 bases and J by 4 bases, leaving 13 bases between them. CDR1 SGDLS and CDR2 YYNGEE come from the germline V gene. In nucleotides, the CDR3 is TGTGCCAGCAGCGGTGGGGGCGCCGGCACTGAAGCTTTCTTT. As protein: CASSGGGAGTEAFF.

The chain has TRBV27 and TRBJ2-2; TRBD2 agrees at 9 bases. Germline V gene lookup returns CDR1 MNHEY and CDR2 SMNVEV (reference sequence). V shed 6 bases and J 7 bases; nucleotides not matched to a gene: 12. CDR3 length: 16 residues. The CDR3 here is CASSDAGGPKIGELFF. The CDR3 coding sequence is TGTGCCAGCAGCGACGCGGGAGGGCCCAAGATCGGGGAGCTGTTTTTT.

CDR3 sequence reads: CASSSPGTYEQYF. Here the CDR3 DNA reads TGTGCCAGCAGTTCCCCGGGGACATACGAGCAGTACTTC. This sequence joins TRBV6-5 and TRBJ2-7, with D possibly TRBD1 on 6 matching bases. V was clipped by 4 bases and J by 4 bases, with 11 bases between them. The CDR3 covers 13 residues. Germline CDR1 reads MNHEY; CDR2 reads SVGAGI.

Here the CDR3 reads CASRVGRYYGYTF. CDR3 DNA: TGTGCCAGCAGGGTAGGGAGATACTATGGCTACACCTTC. V is TRBV28 and J is TRBJ1-2; D uncertain. The V gene lost 6 bases and the J gene lost 3 bases, with 11 bases spanning the gap. This CDR3 comprises 13 residues. Germline V gene lookup returns CDR1 MDHEN and CDR2 SYDVKM.

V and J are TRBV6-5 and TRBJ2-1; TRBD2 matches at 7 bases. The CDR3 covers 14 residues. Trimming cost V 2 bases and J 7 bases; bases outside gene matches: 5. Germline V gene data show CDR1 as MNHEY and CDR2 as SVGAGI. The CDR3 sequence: CASSYAGEGNEQFF. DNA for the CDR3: TGTGCCAGCAGTTACGCGGGAGAGGGGAATGAGCAGTTCTTC.

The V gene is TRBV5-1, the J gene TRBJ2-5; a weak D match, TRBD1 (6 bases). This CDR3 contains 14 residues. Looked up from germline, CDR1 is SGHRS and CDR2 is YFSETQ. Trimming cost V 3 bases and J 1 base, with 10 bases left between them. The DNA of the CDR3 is TGCGCCAGCAGCTCGAGACAGGCCCAAGAGACCCAGTACTTC. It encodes CASSSRQAQETQYF.

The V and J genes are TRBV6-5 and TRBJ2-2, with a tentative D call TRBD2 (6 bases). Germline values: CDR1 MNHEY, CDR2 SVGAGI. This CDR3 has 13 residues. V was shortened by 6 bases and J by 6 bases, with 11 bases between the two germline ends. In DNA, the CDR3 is TGTGCCAGCAGCGATCTAGCGTCCGGGGAGCTGTTTTTT. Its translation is CASSDLASGELFF.

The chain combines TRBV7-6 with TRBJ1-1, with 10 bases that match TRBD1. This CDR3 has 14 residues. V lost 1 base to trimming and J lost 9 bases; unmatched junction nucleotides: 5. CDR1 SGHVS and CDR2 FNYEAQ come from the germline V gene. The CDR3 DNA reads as TGTGCCAGCAGCTTAGGACAGGGGGCGCGTCAAGCTTTCTTT. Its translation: CASSLGQGARQAFF.

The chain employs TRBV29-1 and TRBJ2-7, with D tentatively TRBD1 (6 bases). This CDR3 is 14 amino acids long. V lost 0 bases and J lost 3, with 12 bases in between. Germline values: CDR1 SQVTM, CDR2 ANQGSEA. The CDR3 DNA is TGCAGCGTTGAAGATCCCGGACAGTACTACGAGCAGTACTTC. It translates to CSVEDPGQYYEQYF.

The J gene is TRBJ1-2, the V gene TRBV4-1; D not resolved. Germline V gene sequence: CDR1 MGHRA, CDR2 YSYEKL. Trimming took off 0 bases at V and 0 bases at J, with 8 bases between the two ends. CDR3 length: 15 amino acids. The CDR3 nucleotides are TGCGCCAGCAGCCAAGATCCCCATGCTAACTATGGCTACACCTTC. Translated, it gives CASSQDPHANYGYTF.

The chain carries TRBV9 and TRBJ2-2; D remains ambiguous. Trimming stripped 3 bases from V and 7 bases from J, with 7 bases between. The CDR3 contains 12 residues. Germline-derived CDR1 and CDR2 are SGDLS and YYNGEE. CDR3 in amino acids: CASSATGGELFF. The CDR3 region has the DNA TGTGCCAGCAGCGCCACGGGCGGGGAGCTGTTTTTT.

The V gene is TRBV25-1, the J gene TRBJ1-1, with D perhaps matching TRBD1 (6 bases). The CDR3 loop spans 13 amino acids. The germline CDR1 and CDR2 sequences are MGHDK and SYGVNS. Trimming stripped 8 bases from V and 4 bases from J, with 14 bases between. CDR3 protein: CASFPGGATEAFF. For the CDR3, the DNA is TGTGCCAGCTTCCCCGGGGGGGCCACTGAAGCTTTCTTT.

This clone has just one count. Here the CDR3 DNA reads TGCAGCGTTGGGACTAGATCGGGCACAGATACGCAGTATTTT. Encoded protein: CSVGTRSGTDTQYF. J is TRBJ2-3 and V is TRBV29-1, with 7 bases identical to TRBD2. Trimming removed 4 bases from V and 1 base from J; junction bases left unmatched: 5. CDR1 and CDR2 from the germline V gene are SQVTM and ANQGSEA. The CDR3 is made up of 14 amino acids.

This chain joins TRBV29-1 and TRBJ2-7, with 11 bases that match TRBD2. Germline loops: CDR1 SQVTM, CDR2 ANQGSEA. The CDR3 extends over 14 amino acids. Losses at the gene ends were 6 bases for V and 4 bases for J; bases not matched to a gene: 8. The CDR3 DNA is TGCAGCGTCAGGTTAGCGGGAGGGCCTTACGAGCAGTACTTC. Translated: CSVRLAGGPYEQYF.

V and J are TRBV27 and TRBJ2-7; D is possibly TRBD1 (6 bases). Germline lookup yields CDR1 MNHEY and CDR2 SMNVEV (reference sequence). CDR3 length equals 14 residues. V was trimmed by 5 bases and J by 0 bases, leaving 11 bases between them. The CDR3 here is CASSPQGSSYEQYF. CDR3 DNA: TGTGCCAGCAGTCCACAGGGAAGCTCCTACGAGCAGTACTTC.

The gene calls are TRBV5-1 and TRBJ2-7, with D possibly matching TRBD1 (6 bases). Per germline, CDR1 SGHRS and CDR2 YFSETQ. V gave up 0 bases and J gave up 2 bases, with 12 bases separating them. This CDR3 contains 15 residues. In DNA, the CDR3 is TGCGCCAGCAGCTTGGGGGTGGGGGACACCTACGAGCAGTACTTC. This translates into CASSLGVGDTYEQYF.

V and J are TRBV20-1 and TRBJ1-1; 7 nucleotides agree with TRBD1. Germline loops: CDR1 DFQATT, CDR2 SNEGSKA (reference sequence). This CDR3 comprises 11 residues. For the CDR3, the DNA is TGCGCCGAGGGGGCGGGCACTGAAGCTTTCTTT. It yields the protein CAEGAGTEAFF.

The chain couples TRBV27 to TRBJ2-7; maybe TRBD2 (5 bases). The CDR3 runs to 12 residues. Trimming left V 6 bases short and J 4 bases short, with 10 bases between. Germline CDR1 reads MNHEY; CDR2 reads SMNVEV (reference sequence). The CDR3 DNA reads TGTGCCAGCAGCGAACGGGAATACGAGCAGTACTTC. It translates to CASSEREYEQYF.

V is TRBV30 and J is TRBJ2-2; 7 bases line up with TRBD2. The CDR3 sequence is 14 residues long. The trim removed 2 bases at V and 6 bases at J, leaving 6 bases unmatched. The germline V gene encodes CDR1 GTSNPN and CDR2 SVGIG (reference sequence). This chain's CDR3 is CAWSMTSHAGELFF. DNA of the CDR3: TGTGCCTGGAGTATGACTAGCCACGCCGGGGAGCTGTTTTTT.

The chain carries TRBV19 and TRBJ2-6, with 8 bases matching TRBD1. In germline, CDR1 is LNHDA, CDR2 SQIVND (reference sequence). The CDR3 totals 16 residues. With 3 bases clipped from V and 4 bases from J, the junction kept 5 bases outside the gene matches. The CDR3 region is CASSINRGTGANVLTF. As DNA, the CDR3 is TGTGCCAGTAGTATTAACAGGGGGACGGGGGCCAACGTCCTGACTTTC. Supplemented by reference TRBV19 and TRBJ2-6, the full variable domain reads DGGITQSPKYLFRKEGQNVTLSCEQNLNHDAMYWYRQDPGQGLRLIYYSQIVNDFQKGDIAEGYSVSREKKESFPLTVTSAQKNPTAFYLCASSINRGTGANVLTFGAGSRLTVL.

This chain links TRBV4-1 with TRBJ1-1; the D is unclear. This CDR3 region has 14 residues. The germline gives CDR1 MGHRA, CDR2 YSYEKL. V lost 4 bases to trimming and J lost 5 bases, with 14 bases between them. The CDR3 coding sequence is TGCGCCAGCAGCCTTTGGGGTGAGGGAACTGAAGCTTTCTTT. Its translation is CASSLWGEGTEAFF.

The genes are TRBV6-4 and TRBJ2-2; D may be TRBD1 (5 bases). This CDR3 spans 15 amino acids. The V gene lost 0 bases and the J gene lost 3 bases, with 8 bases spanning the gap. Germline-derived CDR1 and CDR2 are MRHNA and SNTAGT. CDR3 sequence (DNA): TGTGCCAGCAGTGACTCCGCAGGGTACACCGGGGAGCTGTTTTTT. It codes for CASSDSAGYTGELFF.